Given below is one TCR beta chain in context. The germline gives CDR1 MNHEY, CDR2 SVGEGT. With 4 bases removed from V and 0 bases from J, the gap between germline ends came to 12 bases. This CDR3 region has 16 residues. Individuals drawn from about two dozen US areas were about 18 to 90 years old. The source of the sample is a study of blood T cell repertoires in COVID-19. Overall study context: Cohort 3 donors were reported recovered after two negative PCRs, clearance, or symptom resolution. The United States, Italy and Spain provided the acute and convalescent COVID-19 samples.

The repertoire was sequenced with immunoSEQ multiplex PCR; TCRdb's copy has only in-frame clones and lacks some. Of 200,000 to 250,000 clones in the sample, approximately 87% were seen once. The gene calls are TRBV6-2 or TRBV6-3 and TRBJ2-2; D possibly corresponds to TRBD2 (6 bases). The sequenced sample was PBMCs or T cells enriched from blood (not recorded which). The sequence was collected from a woman in her 50s in a cohort exposed to, infected with or recovered from COVID-19 (not recorded which). The CDR3 here is CASSSGLPANTGELFF. CDR3 sequence (DNA): TGTGCCAGCAGTTCGGGACTTCCTGCGAACACCGGGGAGCTGTTTTTT.